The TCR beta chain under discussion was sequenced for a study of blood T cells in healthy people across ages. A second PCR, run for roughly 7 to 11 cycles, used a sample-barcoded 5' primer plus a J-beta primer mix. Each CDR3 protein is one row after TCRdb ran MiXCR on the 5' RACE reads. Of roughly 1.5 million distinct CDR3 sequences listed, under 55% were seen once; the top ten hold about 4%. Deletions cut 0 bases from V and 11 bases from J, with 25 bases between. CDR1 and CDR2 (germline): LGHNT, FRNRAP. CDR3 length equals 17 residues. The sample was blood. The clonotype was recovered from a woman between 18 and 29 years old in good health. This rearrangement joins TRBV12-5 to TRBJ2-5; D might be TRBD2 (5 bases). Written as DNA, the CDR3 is TGTGCTAGTGGTTTGGTGAGAGGGCCTGATGGGGTAAATGAGCAGTACTTC. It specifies CASGLVRGPDGVNEQYF.